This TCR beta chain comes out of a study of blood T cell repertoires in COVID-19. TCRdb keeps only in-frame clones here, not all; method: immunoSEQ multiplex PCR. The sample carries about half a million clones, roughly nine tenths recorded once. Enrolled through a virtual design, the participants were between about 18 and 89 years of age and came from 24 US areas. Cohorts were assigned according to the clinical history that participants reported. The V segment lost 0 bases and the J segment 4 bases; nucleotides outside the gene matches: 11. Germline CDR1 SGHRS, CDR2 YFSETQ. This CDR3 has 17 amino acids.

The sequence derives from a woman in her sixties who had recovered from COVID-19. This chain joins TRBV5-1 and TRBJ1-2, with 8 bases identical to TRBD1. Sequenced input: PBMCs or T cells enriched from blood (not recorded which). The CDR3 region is CASSLGQGAVLGYGYTF. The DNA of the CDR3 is TGCGCCAGCAGCTTGGGGCAGGGGGCCGTTTTGGGCTATGGCTACACCTTC.